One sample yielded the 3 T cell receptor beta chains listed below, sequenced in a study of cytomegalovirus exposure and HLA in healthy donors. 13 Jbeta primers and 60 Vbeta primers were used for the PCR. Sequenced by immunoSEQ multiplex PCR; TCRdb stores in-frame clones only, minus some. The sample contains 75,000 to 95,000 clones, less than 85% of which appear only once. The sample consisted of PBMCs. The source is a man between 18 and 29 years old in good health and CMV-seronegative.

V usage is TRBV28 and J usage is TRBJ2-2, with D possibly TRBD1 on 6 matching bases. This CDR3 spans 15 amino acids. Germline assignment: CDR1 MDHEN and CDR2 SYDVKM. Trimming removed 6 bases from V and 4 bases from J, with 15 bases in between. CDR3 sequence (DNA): TGTGCCAGCAGCTCTACCGGACAGCCCACCGGGGAGCTGTTTTTT. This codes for CASSSTGQPTGELFF.

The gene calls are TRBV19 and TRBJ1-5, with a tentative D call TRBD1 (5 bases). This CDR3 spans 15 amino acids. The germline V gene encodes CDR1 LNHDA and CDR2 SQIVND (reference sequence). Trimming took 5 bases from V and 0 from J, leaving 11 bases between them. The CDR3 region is CASSDKGISNQPQHF. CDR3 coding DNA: TGTGCCAGTAGTGATAAGGGGATTAGCAATCAGCCCCAGCATTTT.

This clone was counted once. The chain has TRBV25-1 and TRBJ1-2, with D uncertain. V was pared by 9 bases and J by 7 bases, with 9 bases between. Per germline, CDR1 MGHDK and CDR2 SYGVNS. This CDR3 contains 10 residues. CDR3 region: CARTSGGYTF. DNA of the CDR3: TGTGCCAGGACAAGCGGTGGCTACACCTTC.